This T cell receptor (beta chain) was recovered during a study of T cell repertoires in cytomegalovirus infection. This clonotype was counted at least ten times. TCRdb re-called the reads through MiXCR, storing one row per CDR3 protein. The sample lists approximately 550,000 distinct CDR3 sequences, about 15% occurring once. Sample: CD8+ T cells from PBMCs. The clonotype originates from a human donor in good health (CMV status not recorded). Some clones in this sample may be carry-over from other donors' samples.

Here the CDR3 DNA reads TGTGCCAGCAGTTTAGGAACGGGAGCCTACTACGAGCAGTACTTC. It is translated as CASSLGTGAYYEQYF. The chain recombines TRBV27 with TRBJ2-7; tentative D call: TRBD2 (6 bases). Trimming pared 2 bases from V and 3 bases from J, leaving 14 bases between. This CDR3 is 15 amino acids long. Germline assignment: CDR1 MNHEY and CDR2 SMNVEV (reference sequence).